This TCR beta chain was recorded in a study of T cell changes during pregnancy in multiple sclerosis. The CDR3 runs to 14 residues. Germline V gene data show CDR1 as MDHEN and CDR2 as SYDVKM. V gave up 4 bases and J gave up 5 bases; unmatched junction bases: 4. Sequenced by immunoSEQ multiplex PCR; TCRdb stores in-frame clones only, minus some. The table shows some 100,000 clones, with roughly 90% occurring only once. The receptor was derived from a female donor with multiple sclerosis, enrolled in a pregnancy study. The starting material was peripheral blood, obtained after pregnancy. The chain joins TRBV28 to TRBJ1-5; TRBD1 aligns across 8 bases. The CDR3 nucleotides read TGTGCCAGCAGTTGGACAGGGATGTATCAGCCCCAGCATTTT. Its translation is CASSWTGMYQPQHF. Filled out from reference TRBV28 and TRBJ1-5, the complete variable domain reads DVKVTQSSRYLVKRTGEKVFLECVQDMDHENMFWYRQDPGLGLRLIYFSYDVKMKEKGDIPEGYSVSREKKERFSLILESASTNQTSMYLCASSWTGMYQPQHFGDGTRLSIL.